This T cell receptor (beta chain) was captured by sequencing in a study of sequential checkpoint blockade in melanoma. Trimming cost V 5 bases and J 4 bases; bases outside gene matches: 9. This CDR3 is 16 amino acids long. The germline gives CDR1 MNHEY, CDR2 SMNVEV (reference sequence). Treatment specified: randomized to nivolumab then ipilimumab (arm A) or the reverse (arm B). The protocol was immunoSEQ multiplex PCR, while the TCRdb copy is restricted to in-frame clones and leaves out a portion. The data show approximately 28,000 clones, with approximately 83% seen just once and 17% held by the top ten.

The sample in question was CD8+ T cells sorted from blood (inferred from file names), obtained from a patient given nivolumab and ipilimumab in sequence. This TCR derives from a human donor with melanoma. The chain is built from TRBV27 and TRBJ2-3; 10 positions agree with TRBD2. CDR3 amino acids: CASSPTGSGGADTQYF. CDR3 DNA sequence: TGTGCCAGCAGTCCCACCGGAAGCGGGGGGGCAGATACGCAGTATTTT.